One and the same sample provided the 11 T cell receptor beta chains below, sequenced in a study of beta chain features in type 1 diabetes. Overall study results and limits: Shorter TCRB CDR3s, moderately but significantly so, were found in Type 1 diabetes patients in all four CD4+ subsets.

Since all of the isolated RNA was reverse transcribed, expressed TCRB transcripts were what got sequenced. Profiling relied on immunoSEQ multiplex PCR, and the TCRdb table lists in-frame clones only, not all of them. The sample carries a few hundred thousand clones, around 22% recorded once. These TCRs' antigens remain unknown. The sequencing input was naive CD4+ T cells from blood. These receptors were obtained from a woman in her twenties or thirties with type 1 diabetes.

This clone was seen more than once but under ten times. CDR3 protein: CASSPQGFDTEAFF. The CDR3, as DNA: TGTGCCAGCTCACCCCAGGGTTTTGACACTGAAGCTTTCTTT. This chain connects TRBV18 to TRBJ1-1; D may be TRBD1 (5 bases). The V end lost 3 bases, the J end lost 3 bases, and 11 bases lay between the germline ends. Germline V CDR1 and CDR2: KGHSH, LQKENI. This CDR3 is 14 amino acids long.

The rearrangement links TRBV13 to TRBJ2-3; TRBD2 agrees at 11 bases. With V trimmed by 1 base and J by 2 bases, 8 bases remained unmatched. Germline V gene lookup returns CDR1 PRHDT and CDR2 FYEKMQ (reference sequence). This CDR3 has 18 residues. The CDR3, as DNA: TGTGCCAGCAGCTTAGTGGGACTAGCGGAGGTAAACACAGATACGCAGTATTTT. Protein: CASSLVGLAEVNTDTQYF.

The chain joins TRBV11-2 to TRBJ2-7; 10 bases match TRBD2. Looked up from germline, CDR1 is SGHAT and CDR2 is FQNNGV. CDR3 length: 14 residues. Germline trimming cut 4 bases from V and 7 bases from J; bases unmatched to any gene: 7. The CDR3 DNA reads as TGTGCCAGCAGCTGGGGGACTAGCGTGGGGGAGCAGTACTTC. It encodes CASSWGTSVGEQYF.

The CDR3 loop reads CASSPSQGEETQYF. For the CDR3, the DNA is TGTGCCAGCAGCCCGTCACAGGGGGAAGAGACCCAGTACTTC. The V call is TRBV5-4, the J call TRBJ2-5, with TRBD1 matching 8 bases. Trimming at V came to 4 bases and at J to 3 bases, leaving 5 bases not matched to a gene. The CDR3 contains 14 residues. Germline V gene data show CDR1 as SGHNT and CDR2 as YYREEE (reference sequence).

This clone was detected a few times. V and J are TRBV30 and TRBJ2-5; TRBD2 is a possible D gene (6 bases). V lost 0 bases to trimming and J lost 2 bases, with 10 bases between them. The germline gives CDR1 GTSNPN, CDR2 SVGIG (reference sequence). The CDR3 runs to 14 residues. The CDR3 sequence: CAWSVRRGQETQYF. The CDR3, as DNA: TGTGCCTGGAGTGTACGGAGGGGACAAGAGACCCAGTACTTC.

J is TRBJ2-7 and V is TRBV9; 9 nucleotides agree with TRBD1. The CDR3 extends over 16 amino acids. V lost 1 base to trimming and J lost 7 bases; unmatched junction nucleotides: 12. Per germline, CDR1 SGDLS and CDR2 YYNGEE. CDR3 region: CASSVKTGTGFGEQYF. The CDR3 DNA reads TGTGCCAGCAGCGTAAAAACCGGGACAGGGTTTGGAGAGCAGTACTTC.

The chain couples TRBV19 to TRBJ1-1; perhaps TRBD1 as D (5 bases). V was clipped by 3 bases and J by 4 bases, with 12 bases between them. In germline, CDR1 is LNHDA, CDR2 SQIVND (reference sequence). The CDR3 loop spans 14 amino acids. The CDR3, as DNA: TGTGCCAGTAGTATCAAAGGGGTGAGCACTGAAGCTTTCTTT. Translating it yields CASSIKGVSTEAFF.

V usage is TRBV7-9 and J usage is TRBJ2-2; TRBD1 agrees at 10 bases. The junction had 5 bases not matched to a gene; V was cut back by 2 bases and J by 2 bases. Germline values: CDR1 SEHNR, CDR2 FQNEAQ (reference sequence). The CDR3 loop spans 17 amino acids. This CDR3 is CASSLSVTGGNTGELFF. In nucleotides, the CDR3 is TGTGCCAGCAGCTTATCCGTGACAGGGGGCAACACCGGGGAGCTGTTTTTT.

The chain combines TRBV7-9 with TRBJ2-5; 9 nucleotides line up with TRBD2. This CDR3 is 16 amino acids long. Per the germline V gene, CDR1 is SEHNR and CDR2 is FQNEAQ (reference sequence). The junction had 6 bases not matched to a gene; V was cut back by 1 base and J by 3 bases. CDR3 nucleotide sequence: TGTGCCAGCAGCTTAGGTCCAGCGGGAGGAAAAGAGACCCAGTACTTC. It is translated as CASSLGPAGGKETQYF. Full variable domain (missing parts from reference TRBV7-9 and TRBJ2-5): DTGVSQNPRHKITKRGQNVTFRCDPISEHNRLYWYRQTLGQGPEFLTYFQNEAQLEKSRLLSDRFSAERPKGSFSTLEIQRTEQGDSAMYLCASSLGPAGGKETQYFGPGTRLLVL.

This clone was seen a handful of times. The V and J genes are TRBV7-9 and TRBJ2-6; 8 bases map to TRBD1. This CDR3 is built from 18 residues. The trim removed 6 bases at V and 0 bases at J, leaving 10 bases unmatched. Germline V gene data show CDR1 as SEHNR and CDR2 as FQNEAQ (reference sequence). The CDR3 bases are TGTGCCAGCAGAAAGGACAGGGTGGGAAGCTCTGGGGCCAACGTCCTGACTTTC. As protein: CASRKDRVGSSGANVLTF.

The rearrangement uses TRBV7-3 and TRBJ2-1; D may be TRBD2 (6 bases). The V and J ends lost 5 bases and 4 bases respectively, with 21 bases between them. This CDR3 contains 17 residues. Germline V gene sequence: CDR1 SGHTA, CDR2 FQGTGA. The CDR3 sequence: CASSLVPGSGKYNEQFF. The CDR3, as DNA: TGTGCCAGCAGCCTCGTGCCAGGTAGCGGCAAGTACAATGAGCAGTTCTTC.